The 14 T cell receptor beta chains below come from one sample, sequenced in a study of shared clonotypes between healthy human individuals. The protocol was immunoSEQ multiplex PCR, while the TCRdb copy is restricted to in-frame clones and leaves out a portion. The sample shows under 1 million clones, roughly 96% of them seen only once. Naivety among CD8 cells was defined by CD45RO negativity and positive CCR7 selection, thereby excluding terminally differentiated effector memory CD45RA+ cells. The sample taken for sequencing was naive CD8+ T cells sorted from blood. The receptor set was obtained from a man aged 25-40 years in good health.

This chain connects TRBV9 to TRBJ2-2; D is possibly TRBD1 (5 bases). Trimming took off 3 bases at V and 6 bases at J, with 12 bases between the two ends. The CDR3 sequence is 14 residues long. The germline V gene encodes CDR1 SGDLS and CDR2 YYNGEE. The CDR3 is CASSASLGAGELFF. As DNA, the CDR3 is TGTGCCAGCAGCGCGTCCTTAGGGGCCGGGGAGCTGTTTTTT.

This clone was picked up one time. The same CDR3 is also encoded by other DNA sequences in this sample. V usage is TRBV27 and J usage is TRBJ2-7; 7 bases are shared with TRBD1. Looked up from germline, CDR1 is MNHEY and CDR2 is SMNVEV (reference sequence). The CDR3 loop spans 13 amino acids. V shed 4 bases, J shed 2 bases, and the junction held 2 bases outside the gene matches. The CDR3 spells CASSWDSTYEQYF. For the CDR3, the DNA is TGTGCCAGCAGTTGGGACAGCACCTACGAGCAGTACTTC.

This chain links TRBV6-6 with TRBJ2-2, with D possibly matching TRBD1 (5 bases). Between the trimmed V and J ends, which lost 2 bases and 2 bases, there was a span of 12 bases. The CDR3 sequence is 16 residues long. CDR1 and CDR2 from the germline V gene are MNHNY and SVGAGI (reference sequence). CDR3 in amino acids: CASSYDVGANTGELFF. The DNA for the CDR3 is TGTGCCAGCAGTTACGACGTAGGGGCAAACACCGGGGAGCTGTTTTTT.

V usage is TRBV18 and J usage is TRBJ2-1; 8 nucleotides match TRBD2. V shed 0 bases, J shed 4 bases, and the junction held 20 bases outside the gene matches. Germline V lookup: CDR1 KGHSH, CDR2 LQKENI. This CDR3 region has 21 residues. The CDR3 region is CASSPPLAGSASWGAYNEQFF. CDR3 sequence (DNA): TGTGCCAGCTCACCACCGTTAGCGGGATCCGCCTCTTGGGGGGCATACAATGAGCAGTTCTTC.

V and J are TRBV4-2 and TRBJ2-7; a weak D match, TRBD1 (5 bases). The CDR3 consists of 12 residues. In germline, CDR1 is LGHNA, CDR2 YNFKEQ. V was cut by 5 bases and J by 4 bases, with 9 bases left in between. This chain's CDR3 is CASSEGAYEQYF. Written as DNA, the CDR3 is TGTGCCAGCAGCGAAGGGGCGTACGAGCAGTACTTC.

J is TRBJ2-5 and V is TRBV11-2; no firm D call. The CDR3 consists of 14 residues. The germline V and J ends were trimmed by 7 bases and 2 bases, with 14 bases remaining between them. Germline lookup yields CDR1 SGHAT and CDR2 FQNNGV. The CDR3 nucleotides are TGTGCCAGCAACCTCAGGACGGTACAAGAGACCCAGTACTTC. Its protein product is CASNLRTVQETQYF. The full variable domain, rest sourced from reference TRBV11-2 and TRBJ2-5, is EAGVAQSPRYKIIEKRQSVAFWCNPISGHATLYWYQQILGQGPKLLIQFQNNGVVDDSQLPKDRFSAERLKGVDSTLKIQPAKLEDSAVYLCASNLRTVQETQYFGPGTRLLVL.

This chain uses TRBV7-6 with TRBJ2-3; D possibly uses TRBD1 or TRBD2 (5 bases each). The CDR3 totals 17 residues. Trimming cost V 1 base and J 0 bases, with 14 bases left between them. Per the germline V gene, CDR1 is SGHVS and CDR2 is FNYEAQ. The CDR3 nucleotides are TGTGCCAGCAGCTTAGGCGGTGGGACCGCTAGCACAGATACGCAGTATTTT. This translates into CASSLGGGTASTDTQYF.

V gene TRBV27 combines with J gene TRBJ2-2; D remains ambiguous. There are 14 residues in the CDR3. Trimming cost V 6 bases and J 6 bases, with 14 bases left between them. CDR1 MNHEY and CDR2 SMNVEV come from the germline V gene (reference sequence). The DNA for the CDR3 is TGTGCCAGCAGCCCGTTAGGCGCGGCCGGGGAGCTGTTTTTT. Residues: CASSPLGAAGELFF.

The chain combines TRBV5-8 with TRBJ2-7; the match to TRBD1 covers 11 bases. Germline assignment: CDR1 SGHTS and CDR2 YDEGEE. This CDR3 is built from 18 residues. V dropped 6 bases and J dropped 2; count of bases not matched to a gene: 16. The CDR3 bases are TGTGCCAGCAACCGGGACAGGGGGATTGGCGCTAGCGCCTACGAGCAGTACTTC. Encoded protein: CASNRDRGIGASAYEQYF. The full variable domain, its missing parts supplied by reference TRBV5-8 and TRBJ2-7, is EAGVTQSPTHLIKTRGQQATLRCSPISGHTSVYWYQQALGLGLQFLLWYDEGEERNRGNFPPRFSGRQFPNYSSELNVNALELEDSALYLCASNRDRGIGASAYEQYFGPGTRLTVT.

The chain employs TRBV27 and TRBJ2-7; no clear D. With 6 bases removed from V and 0 bases from J, the gap between germline ends came to 21 bases. Germline loops: CDR1 MNHEY, CDR2 SMNVEV (reference sequence). This CDR3 is built from 17 residues. CDR3 loop: CASRDYLRSANSYEQYF. For the CDR3, the DNA is TGTGCCAGCAGGGATTACTTGCGATCAGCTAACTCCTACGAGCAGTACTTC.

The V and J genes are TRBV28 and TRBJ2-5; 9 bases fit TRBD2. Germline CDR1 is MDHEN and CDR2 is SYDVKM. V was clipped by 7 bases and J by 4 bases; unmatched bases: 13. This CDR3 is 16 amino acids long. The CDR3 DNA sequence: TGTGCCAGCACCCATTCCCTATATAGCGGGGGAGAGACCCAGTACTTC. Residues: CASTHSLYSGGETQYF.

The J gene is TRBJ2-7, the V gene TRBV4-1; D remains ambiguous. Germline CDR1 and CDR2: MGHRA and YSYEKL. V gave up 4 bases and J gave up 6 bases, with 10 bases separating them. The CDR3 is made up of 12 amino acids. The CDR3 here is CASSPIGREQYF. The CDR3 DNA reads TGCGCCAGCAGCCCCATAGGGCGCGAGCAGTACTTC.

The chain carries TRBV5-1 and TRBJ2-2, with D tentatively TRBD1 (6 bases). The CDR3 extends over 19 amino acids. Germline assignment: CDR1 SGHRS and CDR2 YFSETQ. V was clipped by 4 bases and J by 1 base, with 23 bases between them. For the CDR3, the DNA is TGCGCCAGCAGCCCCTTTATAGGGGACATCTTTTTGAACACCGGGGAGCTGTTTTTT. It yields the protein CASSPFIGDIFLNTGELFF.

V usage is TRBV5-4 and J usage is TRBJ2-7; 10 positions match TRBD1. In germline, CDR1 is SGHNT, CDR2 YYREEE (reference sequence). The CDR3 length is 15 residues. V lost 1 base, J lost 6 bases, and 7 bases stayed unmatched. The DNA for the CDR3 is TGTGCCAGCAGCTTGTTTGGGACAGGGGCCTCCGAGCAGTACTTC. It encodes CASSLFGTGASEQYF. Together with reference TRBV5-4 and TRBJ2-7, the CDR3 gives the full variable domain: ETGVTQSPTHLIKTRGQQVTLRCSSQSGHNTVSWYQQALGQGPQFIFQYYREEENGRGNFPPRFSGLQFPNYSSELNVNALELDDSALYLCASSLFGTGASEQYFGPGTRLTVT.